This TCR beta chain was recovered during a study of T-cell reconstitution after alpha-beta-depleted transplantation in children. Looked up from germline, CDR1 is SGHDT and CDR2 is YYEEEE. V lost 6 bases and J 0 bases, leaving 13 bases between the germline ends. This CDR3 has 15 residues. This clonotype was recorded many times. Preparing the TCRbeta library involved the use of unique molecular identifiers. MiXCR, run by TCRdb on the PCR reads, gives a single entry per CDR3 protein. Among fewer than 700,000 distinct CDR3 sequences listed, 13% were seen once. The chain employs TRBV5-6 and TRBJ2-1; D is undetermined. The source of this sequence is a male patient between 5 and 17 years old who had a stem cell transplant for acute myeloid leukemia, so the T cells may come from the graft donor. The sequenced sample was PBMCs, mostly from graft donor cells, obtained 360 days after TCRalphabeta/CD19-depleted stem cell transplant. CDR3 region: CASKRRPSSYNEQFF. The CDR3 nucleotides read TGTGCCAGCAAAAGGCGCCCAAGCTCCTACAATGAGCAGTTCTTC.